This TCR beta chain was sequenced during a study of blood T cell repertoires in COVID-19. Study as a whole: The United States, Italy and Spain were the sources of the acute and convalescent COVID-19 samples.

CDR3 length: 15 residues. Germline CDR1 is KGHSH and CDR2 is LQKENI. J was trimmed by 4 bases and V by 3 bases; bases with no gene match: 3. This clone was recorded once. Original processing notes: Estimated nucleated cell counts came from reference gene primer amplification. TCRdb's copy holds only in-frame clones and misses some; the assay was immunoSEQ multiplex PCR. From that table come the V and J calls and clone size; the DNA was used to work out D and trimming. The top ten clones hold 8% to 9% of a sample with fewer than 70,000 clones, approximately 91% of them seen once. The gene calls are TRBV18 and TRBJ2-2; 9 bases match TRBD2. The sequence came from a woman in her 70s with active COVID-19. Sequences were obtained from peripheral blood. This chain's CDR3 is CASSPSGSSTGELFF. CDR3 DNA sequence: TGTGCCAGCTCACCTAGCGGGAGCTCCACCGGGGAGCTGTTTTTT. Supplemented by reference TRBV18 and TRBJ2-2, the full variable domain reads NAGVMQNPRHLVRRRGQEARLRCSPMKGHSHVYWYRQLPEEGLKFMVYLQKENIIDESGMPKERFSAEFPKEGPSILRIQQVVRGDSAAYFCASSPSGSSTGELFFGEGSRLTVL.